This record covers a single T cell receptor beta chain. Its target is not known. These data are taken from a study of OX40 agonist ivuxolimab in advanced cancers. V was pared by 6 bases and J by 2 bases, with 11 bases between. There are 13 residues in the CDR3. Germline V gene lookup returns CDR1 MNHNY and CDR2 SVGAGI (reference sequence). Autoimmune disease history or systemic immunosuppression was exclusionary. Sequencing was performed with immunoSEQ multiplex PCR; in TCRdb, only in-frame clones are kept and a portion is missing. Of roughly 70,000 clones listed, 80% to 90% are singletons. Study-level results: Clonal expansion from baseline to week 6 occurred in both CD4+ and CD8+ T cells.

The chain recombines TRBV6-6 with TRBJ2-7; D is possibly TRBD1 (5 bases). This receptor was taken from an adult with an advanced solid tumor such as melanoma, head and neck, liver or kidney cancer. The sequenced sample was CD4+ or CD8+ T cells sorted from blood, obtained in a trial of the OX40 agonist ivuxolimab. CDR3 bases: TGTGCCAGCAGGACAGAAACCCCCTACGAGCAGTACTTC. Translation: CASRTETPYEQYF.